One sample yielded the 3 T cell receptor beta chains listed below, sequenced in a study of identical twins. TCRdb ran MiXCR on the 5' RACE reads and lists one entry per CDR3 protein. The sample lists under 400,000 distinct CDR3 sequences; 9% to 10% were seen once. The sequenced sample consisted of naive T cells sorted from blood. Source of these receptors: a woman in her forties or fifties in good health.

This clonotype was recorded many times. The chain has TRBV10-3 and TRBJ2-2; D gene unclear. The germline gives CDR1 ENHRY, CDR2 SYGVKD. Trimming pared 3 bases from V and 6 bases from J, leaving 14 bases between. There are 15 residues in the CDR3. The CDR3 loop is CAISDLPPSAGELFF. As DNA, the CDR3 is TGTGCCATCAGTGACTTACCGCCGAGCGCCGGGGAGCTGTTTTTT.

Many counts were recorded for this clonotype. The chain has TRBV29-1 and TRBJ2-7; 9 bases are a match to TRBD2. CDR3 length equals 14 residues. Unmatched junction bases numbered 13, after V lost 8 bases and J lost 5 bases. Germline CDR1 reads SQVTM; CDR2 reads ANQGSEA. For the CDR3, the DNA is TGCAGCACGGGGGGCGGGAGGGCACCGCACGAGCAGTACTTC. Protein sequence: CSTGGGRAPHEQYF.

The J gene is TRBJ2-1, the V gene TRBV5-1; possibly TRBD1 or TRBD2 for D (5 bases each). The CDR3 sequence is 16 residues long. Trimming removed 0 bases at V and 10 bases at J, with 20 bases between. Germline loops: CDR1 SGHRS, CDR2 YFSETQ. The CDR3 DNA reads as TGCGCCAGCAGCTTGGCTCGGGGCCCGTCCAATGTGGAGCAGTTCTTC. It is translated as CASSLARGPSNVEQFF.